These T cell receptor beta chains were read from a single sample in a study of technical replicates of blood from a few donors. Data came from immunoSEQ multiplex PCR; TCRdb stores just in-frame clones and leaves some out. The table shows under 100,000 clones, with about 93% occurring only once. Sequencing used T cells isolated from PBMCs. The receptors stem from a human donor in good health. Both conserved end residues are trimmed from each CDR3. The D gene is left open where the match is weak.

D: NA
length: 14
V: TRBV7-2
J: TRBJ2-2
CDR3: ASSSGGLEDTGELF

D: TRBD1
length: 14
V: TRBV11-2
J: TRBJ1-2
CDR3: ASSGGNRGRIYGYT

D: TRBD2
length: 12
V: TRBV9
J: TRBJ2-5
CDR3: ASSGKRGEETQY

D: TRBD2
length: 15
V: TRBV27
J: TRBJ2-7
CDR3: AIKKGTSGSVSYEQY

D: NA
length: 12
V: TRBV9
J: TRBJ2-7
CDR3: ASSVGTGTYEQY

D: TRBD1
length: 15
V: TRBV5-1
J: TRBJ2-7
CDR3: ASRSPPTGVKAYEQY

D: NA
length: 9
V: TRBV6-5
J: TRBJ1-1
CDR3: ASRIESEAF

D: NA
length: 13
V: TRBV6-1
J: TRBJ2-1
CDR3: ASSEHLKSYNEQF

D: NA
length: 13
V: TRBV30
J: TRBJ2-1
CDR3: AWLRDSLSYNEQF

D: NA
length: 10
V: TRBV28
J: TRBJ1-1
CDR3: ASSSSHAEAF

D: NA
length: 12
V: TRBV10-2
J: TRBJ1-5
CDR3: ASSDEARWQPQH

D: NA
length: 11
V: TRBV2
J: TRBJ1-2
CDR3: ASSENTGLGYT

D: TRBD2
length: 14
V: TRBV7-3
J: TRBJ2-3
CDR3: ASSFLAGGASDTQY

D: TRBD2
length: 16
V: TRBV27
J: TRBJ2-1
CDR3: ASSSISPTSGRAYEQF

D: NA
length: 12
V: TRBV9
J: TRBJ1-1
CDR3: ASSPEGRSTEAF

D: NA
length: 8
V: TRBV28
J: TRBJ1-3
CDR3: ATLKNTIY

D: NA
length: 11
V: TRBV13
J: TRBJ2-1
CDR3: ASSLGEGNEQF

D: NA
length: 13
V: TRBV6-1
J: TRBJ2-7
CDR3: ACGLDRRSSYEQY

D: TRBD1
length: 14
V: TRBV4-1
J: TRBJ1-6
CDR3: ASSQDGGTGRSPLH

D: NA
length: 13
V: TRBV30
J: TRBJ1-5
CDR3: AWTPGTAGNQPQH

D: NA
length: 12
V: TRBV5-5
J: TRBJ2-5
CDR3: ASSTPHDQETQY

D: TRBD2
length: 16
V: TRBV5-5
J: TRBJ2-2
CDR3: ASSPPGLAGGITGELF

D: NA
length: 11
V: TRBV27
J: TRBJ2-7
CDR3: ASSSGRGYEQY

D: NA
length: 12
V: TRBV7-2
J: TRBJ2-7
CDR3: ASSSMGTSYEQY

D: NA
length: 14
V: TRBV27
J: TRBJ1-2
CDR3: ASSREFSFTNYGYT

D: NA
length: 9
V: TRBV19
J: TRBJ1-1
CDR3: ASSGAPEAF

D: NA
length: 11
V: TRBV7-8
J: TRBJ2-1
CDR3: ASSLAGPGEQF

D: NA
length: 15
V: TRBV5-6
J: TRBJ2-2
CDR3: ASSPVSAGTGTGELF

D: TRBD1
length: 15
V: TRBV5-1
J: TRBJ2-5
CDR3: ASSLGLTGTVGETQY

D: TRBD1
length: 11
V: TRBV5-1
J: TRBJ1-6
CDR3: ASRPRQGASLH

D: NA
length: 13
V: TRBV4-2
J: TRBJ2-1
CDR3: ASSQGTGLSNEQF

D: NA
length: 14
V: TRBV5-1
J: TRBJ1-2
CDR3: ASWPGGGSLVSGYT

D: NA
length: 9
V: TRBV30
J: TRBJ1-1
CDR3: AWSTRGEAF

D: NA
length: 15
V: TRBV11-2
J: TRBJ1-5
CDR3: ASSLFAGLGGNQPQH

D: TRBD1
length: 12
V: TRBV28
J: TRBJ2-7
CDR3: ASSLWTGLSEQY

D: TRBD2
length: 13
V: TRBV7-6
J: TRBJ2-1
CDR3: ASSLSGSSYNEQF

D: TRBD1
length: 13
V: TRBV5-7
J: TRBJ2-1
CDR3: ASKANRGFYNEQF

D: NA
length: 12
V: TRBV5-8
J: TRBJ1-1
CDR3: ASRSYRIDTEAF

D: NA
length: 15
V: TRBV6-1
J: TRBJ2-7
CDR3: ASSEIVVIAPQKEQY

D: NA
length: 11
V: TRBV27
J: TRBJ1-1
CDR3: ASSWSANTEAF

D: NA
length: 11
V: TRBV11-2
J: TRBJ2-1
CDR3: ASSLALANEQF

D: TRBD1
length: 15
V: TRBV7-3
J: TRBJ2-2
CDR3: ASSRQGARLDSGELF

D: NA
length: 14
V: TRBV14
J: TRBJ1-1
CDR3: ASSQEKDRFYTEAF

D: TRBD1
length: 14
V: TRBV19
J: TRBJ1-2
CDR3: ASSPYTGQGHYGYT

D: NA
length: 9
V: TRBV6-6
J: TRBJ2-5
CDR3: ASGNSETQY

D: NA
length: 13
V: TRBV28
J: TRBJ2-7
CDR3: ASSLAAGTWGEQY

D: NA
length: 11
V: TRBV5-4
J: TRBJ2-1
CDR3: ASSFTGMNEQF

D: TRBD1
length: 13
V: TRBV6-5
J: TRBJ2-1
CDR3: ASSYAGTGGNEQF

D: TRBD1
length: 10
V: TRBV7-9
J: TRBJ1-2
CDR3: ATLGQGYGYT

D: NA
length: 14
V: TRBV6-6
J: TRBJ1-5
CDR3: ASRSGTWGSNQPQH

D: NA
length: 12
V: TRBV9
J: TRBJ2-3
CDR3: ASSVDRGTDTQY

D: TRBD2
length: 13
V: TRBV6-4
J: TRBJ2-1
CDR3: ASSDLAGGLPKQF

D: TRBD1
length: 12
V: TRBV27
J: TRBJ2-7
CDR3: ASSLGTDSYEQY